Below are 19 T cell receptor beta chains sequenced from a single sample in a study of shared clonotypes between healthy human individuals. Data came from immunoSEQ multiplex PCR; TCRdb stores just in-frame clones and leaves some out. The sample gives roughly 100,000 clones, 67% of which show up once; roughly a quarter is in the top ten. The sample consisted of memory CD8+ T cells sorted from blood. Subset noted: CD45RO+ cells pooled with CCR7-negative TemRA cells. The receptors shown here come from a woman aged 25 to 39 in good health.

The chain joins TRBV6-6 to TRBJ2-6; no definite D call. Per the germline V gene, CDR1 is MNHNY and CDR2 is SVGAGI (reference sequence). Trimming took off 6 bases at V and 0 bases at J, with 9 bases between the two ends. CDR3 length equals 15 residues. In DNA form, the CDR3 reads TGTGCCAGCAGCCGAGATCTCTCTGGGGCCAACGTCCTGACTTTC. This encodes CASSRDLSGANVLTF.

CDR3 residues: CASSYGGVYEQYF. CDR3 in DNA: TGTGCCAGCAGTTACGGGGGGGTCTACGAGCAGTACTTC. The V gene is TRBV6-5, the J gene TRBJ2-7; 7 positions agree with TRBD2. Germline lookup yields CDR1 MNHEY and CDR2 SVGAGI. J gave up 3 bases and V 2 bases, and 1 base lay outside the gene matches. The CDR3 extends over 13 amino acids.

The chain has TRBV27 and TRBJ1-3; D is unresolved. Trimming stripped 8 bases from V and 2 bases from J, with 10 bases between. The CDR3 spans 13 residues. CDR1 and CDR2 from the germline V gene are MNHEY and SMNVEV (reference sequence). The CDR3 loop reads CASSAGAGNTIYF. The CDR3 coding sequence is TGTGCCAGCTCGGCCGGAGCTGGAAACACCATATATTTT.

CDR3 in DNA: TGCAGCGTTAGGACCCGGGAAGCCGGGGAGCTGTTTTTT. Translating it yields CSVRTREAGELFF. This rearrangement joins TRBV29-1 to TRBJ2-2; a weak D match, TRBD2 (5 bases). V shed 5 bases and J shed 6 bases, with 13 bases lying between them. This CDR3 comprises 13 residues. Germline V gene data show CDR1 as SQVTM and CDR2 as ANQGSEA.

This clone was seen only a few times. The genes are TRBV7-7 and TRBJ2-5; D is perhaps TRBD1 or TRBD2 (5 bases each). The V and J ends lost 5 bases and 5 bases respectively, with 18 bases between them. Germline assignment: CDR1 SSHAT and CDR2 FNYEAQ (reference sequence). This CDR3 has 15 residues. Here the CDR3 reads CASSRTGAEWETQYF. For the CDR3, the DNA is TGTGCCAGCAGCCGGACTGGGGCCGAGTGGGAGACCCAGTACTTC.

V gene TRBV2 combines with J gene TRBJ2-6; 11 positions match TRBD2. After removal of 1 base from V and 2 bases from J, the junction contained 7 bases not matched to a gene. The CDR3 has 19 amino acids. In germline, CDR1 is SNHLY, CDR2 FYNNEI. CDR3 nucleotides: TGTGCCAGCAGTGAAGTTGGTACTAGCGGGAGTACTGGGGCCAACGTCCTGACTTTC. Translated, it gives CASSEVGTSGSTGANVLTF.

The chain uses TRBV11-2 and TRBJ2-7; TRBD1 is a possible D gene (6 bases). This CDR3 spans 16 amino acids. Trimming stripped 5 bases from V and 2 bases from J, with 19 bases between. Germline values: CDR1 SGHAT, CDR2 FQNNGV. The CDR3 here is CASSPTQGSYPYEQYF. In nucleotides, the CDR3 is TGTGCCAGCAGCCCAACCCAGGGGTCTTACCCCTACGAGCAGTACTTC.

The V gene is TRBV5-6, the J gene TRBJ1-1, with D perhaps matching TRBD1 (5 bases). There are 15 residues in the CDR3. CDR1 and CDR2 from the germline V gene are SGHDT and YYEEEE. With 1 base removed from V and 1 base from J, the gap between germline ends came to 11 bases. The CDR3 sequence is CASSLRYRQNTEAFF. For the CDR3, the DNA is TGTGCCAGCAGCTTGCGGTACAGGCAGAACACTGAAGCTTTCTTT.

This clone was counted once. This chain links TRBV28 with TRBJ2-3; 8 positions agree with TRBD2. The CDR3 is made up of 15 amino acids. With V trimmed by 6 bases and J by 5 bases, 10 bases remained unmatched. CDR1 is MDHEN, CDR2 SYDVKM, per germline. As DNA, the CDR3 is TGTGCCAGCAGACTCGGGACTAGTATTGGAGATACGCAGTATTTT. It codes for CASRLGTSIGDTQYF.

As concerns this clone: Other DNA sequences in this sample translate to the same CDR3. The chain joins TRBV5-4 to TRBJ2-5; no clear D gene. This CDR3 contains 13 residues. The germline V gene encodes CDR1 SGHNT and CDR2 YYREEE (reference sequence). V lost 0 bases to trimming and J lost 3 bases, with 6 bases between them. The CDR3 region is CASSLESEETQYF. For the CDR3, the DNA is TGTGCCAGCAGCTTGGAGTCGGAAGAGACCCAGTACTTC. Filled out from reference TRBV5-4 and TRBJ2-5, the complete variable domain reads ETGVTQSPTHLIKTRGQQVTLRCSSQSGHNTVSWYQQALGQGPQFIFQYYREEENGRGNFPPRFSGLQFPNYSSELNVNALELDDSALYLCASSLESEETQYFGPGTRLLVL.

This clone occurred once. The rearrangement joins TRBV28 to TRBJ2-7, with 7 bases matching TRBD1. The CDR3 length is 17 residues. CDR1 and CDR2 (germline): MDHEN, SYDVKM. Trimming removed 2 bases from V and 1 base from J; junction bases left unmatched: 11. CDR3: CASSLGFEGAGSYEQYF. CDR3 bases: TGTGCCAGCAGTTTAGGGTTTGAGGGGGCAGGATCCTACGAGCAGTACTTC.

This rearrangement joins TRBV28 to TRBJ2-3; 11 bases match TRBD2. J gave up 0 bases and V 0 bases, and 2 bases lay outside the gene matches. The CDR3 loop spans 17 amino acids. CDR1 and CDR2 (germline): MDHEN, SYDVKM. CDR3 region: CASSLWTSGESTDTQYF. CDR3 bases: TGTGCCAGCAGTTTATGGACTAGCGGGGAAAGCACAGATACGCAGTATTTT.

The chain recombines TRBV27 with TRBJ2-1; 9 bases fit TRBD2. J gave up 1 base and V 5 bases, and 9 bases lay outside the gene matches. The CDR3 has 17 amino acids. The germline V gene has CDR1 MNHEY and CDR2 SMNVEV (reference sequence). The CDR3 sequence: CASSLSIAGESYNEQFF. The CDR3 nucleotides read TGTGCCAGCAGTCTGAGCATAGCGGGAGAATCCTACAATGAGCAGTTCTTC.

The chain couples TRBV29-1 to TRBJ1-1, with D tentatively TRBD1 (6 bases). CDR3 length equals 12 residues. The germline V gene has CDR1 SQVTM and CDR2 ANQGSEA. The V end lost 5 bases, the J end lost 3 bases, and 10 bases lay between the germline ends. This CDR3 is CSVRDRYTEAFF. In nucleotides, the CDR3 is TGCAGCGTTCGAGACAGGTACACTGAAGCTTTCTTT.

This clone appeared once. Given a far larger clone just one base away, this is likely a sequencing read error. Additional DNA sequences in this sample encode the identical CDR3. CDR3: CASSLEGENTEAFF. CDR3 sequence (DNA): TGTGCCAGCAGCTTAGAGGGGGAGAACACTGAAGCTTTCTTT. V and J are TRBV13 and TRBJ1-1; D is possibly TRBD1 (6 bases). Germline CDR1 is PRHDT and CDR2 is FYEKMQ (reference sequence). This CDR3 has 14 residues. Trimming left V 1 base short and J 1 base short, with 7 bases between.

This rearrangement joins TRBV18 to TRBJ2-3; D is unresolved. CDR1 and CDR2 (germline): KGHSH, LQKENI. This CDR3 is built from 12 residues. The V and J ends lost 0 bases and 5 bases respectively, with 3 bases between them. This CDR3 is CASSPPGDTQYF. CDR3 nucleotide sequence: TGTGCCAGCTCACCACCGGGAGATACGCAGTATTTT.

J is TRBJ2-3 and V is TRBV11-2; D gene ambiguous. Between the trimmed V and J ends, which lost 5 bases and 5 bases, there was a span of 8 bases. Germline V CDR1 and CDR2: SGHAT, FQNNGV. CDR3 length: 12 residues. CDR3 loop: CASSLSEDTQYF. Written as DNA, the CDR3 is TGTGCCAGCAGCCTAAGTGAAGATACGCAGTATTTT.

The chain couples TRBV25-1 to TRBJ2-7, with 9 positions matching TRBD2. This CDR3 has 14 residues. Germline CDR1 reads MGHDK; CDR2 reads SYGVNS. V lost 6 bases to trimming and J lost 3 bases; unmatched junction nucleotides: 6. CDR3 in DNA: TGTGCCAGCAGCACCGGACTAGCGAACTACGAGCAGTACTTC. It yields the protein CASSTGLANYEQYF.

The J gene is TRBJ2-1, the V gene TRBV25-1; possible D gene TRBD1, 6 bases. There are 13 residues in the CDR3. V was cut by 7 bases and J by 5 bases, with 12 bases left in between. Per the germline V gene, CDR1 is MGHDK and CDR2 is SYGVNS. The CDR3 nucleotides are TGTGCCAGCACAGGGGTAAGCGACAATGAGCAGTTCTTC. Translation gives CASTGVSDNEQFF.